This T cell receptor beta chain came from a study of blood T cell repertoires in COVID-19. Across the study: The analysed material was cDNA or gDNA that came from T cells, B-cell-depleted T cells, or PBMCs.

Assay: immunoSEQ multiplex PCR; the TCRdb copy retains only in-frame clones and omits some. This table holds over 85,000 clones, 87% found once. Germline loops: CDR1 KGHSH, CDR2 LQKENI. CDR3 length: 14 residues. Trimming took 2 bases from V and 5 from J; bases not matched to a gene: 2. The V and J genes are TRBV18 and TRBJ2-3, with 9 bases lining up with TRBD1. The source of this sequence is a human donor in a cohort sampled during active COVID-19. Sequencing was done on a sample of peripheral blood. In DNA form, the CDR3 reads TGTGCCAGCTCACCAGGGACAGGGTTAGATACGCAGTATTTT. As protein: CASSPGTGLDTQYF.